These 28 T cell receptor beta chains were sequenced from one sample in a study of molecular identifiers for immune sequencing clone quantification (dated by TCRdb to the late 2010s). Libraries were prepared through PCR. Sequencing instrument: Illumina HiSeq 4000. TCRdb reworked the public reads: Q25 trimming with fastp, MiXCR clone assembly, productive beta chains retained. Every entry covers one CDR3 protein and lists the most common genes and DNA from its rows. The sample has fewer than 100,000 distinct CDR3 sequences on record, 21% of them singletons. 1% to 1.2% of the sample is held by the ten biggest clonotypes. The sequenced sample consisted of naive CD8+ T cells from blood, with Jurkat cell RNA spiked in. Interpreted using the paper, the cell subset or site label stands for: FACS-sorted CD8+CD4-CCR7+CD45RA+ naive T cells. All receptors derive from a human donor in good health. Some libraries in this study had Jurkat cell RNA spiked in.

The genes are TRBV20-1 and TRBJ2-7; the match to TRBD2 covers 8 bases. CDR3 length: 15 amino acids. V shed 1 base, J shed 0 bases, and the junction held 5 bases outside the gene matches. Germline loops: CDR1 DFQATT, CDR2 SNEGSKA (reference sequence). The CDR3 region has the DNA TGCAGTGCTAGAGTGCCGCGGGAGGCCTCCTACGAGCAGTACTTC. The encoded protein is CSARVPREASYEQYF.

This clonotype was seen ten or more times. J is TRBJ1-5 and V is TRBV5-1; 9 nucleotides agree with TRBD1. The CDR3 loop spans 14 amino acids. V lost 3 bases to trimming and J lost 7 bases; unmatched junction nucleotides: 5. Germline V gene data show CDR1 as SGHRS and CDR2 as YFSETQ. DNA for the CDR3: TGCGCCAGCAGCTACACAGGGGGCGACCAGCCCCAGCATTTT. Translated: CASSYTGGDQPQHF.

This clonotype has at least ten counts. V usage is TRBV6-5 and J usage is TRBJ2-2; 9 nucleotides agree with TRBD1. This CDR3 spans 14 amino acids. Unmatched junction bases numbered 5, after V lost 6 bases and J lost 6 bases. CDR1 is MNHEY and CDR2 is SVGAGI in the germline V gene. For the CDR3, the DNA is TGTGCCAGCAGGGACAGGGGTTGGTCCGGGGAGCTGTTTTTT. This codes for CASRDRGWSGELFF.

This sequence joins TRBV7-2 and TRBJ2-1, with 7 bases that match TRBD2. The CDR3 length is 16 residues. Germline trimming cut 2 bases from V and 3 bases from J; bases unmatched to any gene: 7. Per the germline V gene, CDR1 is SGHTA and CDR2 is FQGNSA. The DNA of the CDR3 is TGTGCCAGCAGCTTACTCAGGGAGGGCCTCTACAATGAGCAGTTCTTC. Protein: CASSLLREGLYNEQFF.

Many counts were recorded for this clonotype. Here the CDR3 reads CASSILQGGTDTQYF. Written as DNA, the CDR3 is TGTGCCAGCAGTATCCTACAAGGCGGCACAGATACGCAGTATTTT. The rearrangement uses TRBV28 and TRBJ2-3; no clear D gene. The CDR3 contains 15 residues. Per germline, CDR1 MDHEN and CDR2 SYDVKM. The V end lost 5 bases, the J end lost 1 base, and 13 bases lay between the germline ends.

This clonotype was seen ten or more times. The gene calls are TRBV2 and TRBJ2-3; TRBD2 matches 15 bases. V was clipped by 4 bases and J by 1 base; unmatched bases: 18. Germline CDR1 SNHLY, CDR2 FYNNEI. CDR3 length: 22 amino acids. The chain's CDR3 is CASSAPRTSGGAGSVRTDTQYF. CDR3 DNA: TGTGCCAGCAGTGCTCCTCGGACTAGCGGGGGGGCAGGGTCGGTCCGCACAGATACGCAGTATTTT. The whole variable domain, filled in from reference TRBV2 and TRBJ2-3, reads EPEVTQTPSHQVTQMGQEVILRCVPISNHLYFYWYRQILGQKVEFLVSFYNNEISEKSEIFDDQFSVERPDGSNFTLKIRSTKLEDSAMYFCASSAPRTSGGAGSVRTDTQYFGPGTRLTVL.

This clonotype was recorded at least ten times. The chain couples TRBV7-9 to TRBJ2-7; D possibly matches TRBD1 or TRBD2 (5 bases each). The CDR3 consists of 14 residues. Deletions cut 4 bases from V and 3 bases from J, with 13 bases between. In germline, CDR1 is SEHNR, CDR2 FQNEAQ (reference sequence). The CDR3: CASSSGTVDYEQYF. Here the CDR3 DNA reads TGTGCCAGCAGCTCCGGGACCGTTGACTACGAGCAGTACTTC. The whole variable domain, remainder taken from reference TRBV7-9 and TRBJ2-7, is DTGVSQNPRHKITKRGQNVTFRCDPISEHNRLYWYRQTLGQGPEFLTYFQNEAQLEKSRLLSDRFSAERPKGSFSTLEIQRTEQGDSAMYLCASSSGTVDYEQYFGPGTRLTVT.

This rearrangement joins TRBV6-5 to TRBJ1-1, with 8 nucleotides matching TRBD1. The ends lost 5 bases at V and 7 bases at J; junction bases unmatched: 12. CDR1 is MNHEY and CDR2 is SVGAGI in the germline V gene. The length of the CDR3 is 15 residues. The CDR3 is CASSLGGQEMYEAFF. The CDR3 DNA reads as TGTGCCAGCAGTCTCGGGGGACAGGAGATGTATGAAGCTTTCTTT.

The table lists this clonotype with a few counts. A read error may be the cause here, since a much bigger clone is one base away. The chain uses TRBV6-5 and TRBJ2-3; 7 positions agree with TRBD2. The CDR3 covers 18 residues. Germline V gene data show CDR1 as MNHEY and CDR2 as SVGAGI. This chain's CDR3 is CASSPNSGLISSTDAQYF. The DNA of the CDR3 is TGTGCCAGCAGTCCCAACTCGGGACTAATATCTAGCACAGATGCGCAGTATTTT.

The chain uses TRBV27 and TRBJ1-5; 10 bases match TRBD1. After removal of 7 bases from V and 7 bases from J, the junction contained 7 bases not matched to a gene. Germline assignment: CDR1 MNHEY and CDR2 SMNVEV (reference sequence). The CDR3 totals 14 residues. The CDR3 nucleotides read TGTGCCAGCAAGCAGACAGGGGGCGAACAGCCCCAGCATTTT. Translated: CASKQTGGEQPQHF.

There are a few counts of this clonotype. The rearrangement uses TRBV6-5 and TRBJ1-1; D may be TRBD1 (5 bases). The CDR3 extends over 15 amino acids. From germline, CDR1 is MNHEY and CDR2 SVGAGI. Trimming stripped 9 bases from V and 4 bases from J, with 21 bases between. The CDR3 nucleotides are TGTGCCAGATTTGGCTTTTGGGTGGGGCGCACTGAAGCTTTCTTT. Translating it yields CARFGFWVGRTEAFF.

The chain recombines TRBV12-3 or TRBV12-4 with TRBJ1-2, with 8 bases identical to TRBD1. The CDR3 totals 15 residues. Trimming removed 5 bases from V and 7 bases from J; junction bases left unmatched: 12. The CDR3 sequence is CASSRGADRVVGYTF. The CDR3 DNA reads TGTGCCAGCAGTAGGGGGGCGGACAGGGTGGTTGGCTACACCTTC.

About this clonotype itself: Here the CDR3 omits its conserved ending phenylalanine or tryptophan, so a read error is the likely source. The chain carries TRBV30 and TRBJ2-7, with D hard to call. The CDR3 is 12 residues long. The germline V and J ends were trimmed by 1 base and 5 bases, with 9 bases remaining between them. Germline assignment: CDR1 GTSNPN and CDR2 SVGIG (reference sequence). CDR3 DNA sequence: TGTGCCTGGAGTGAACAGATCCACGAGCAGTACTAC. Translating it yields CAWSEQIHEQYY.

This clonotype was counted only a few times. The V gene is TRBV7-9, the J gene TRBJ2-5; a weak D match, TRBD1 (5 bases). Germline CDR1 reads SEHNR; CDR2 reads FQNEAQ (reference sequence). The length of the CDR3 is 16 residues. V lost 1 base and J lost 1, with 13 bases in between. The CDR3 DNA is TGTGCCAGCAGCTTAGGAGCCGGCAGGGTCCAAGAGACCCAGTACTTC. Protein sequence: CASSLGAGRVQETQYF.

This clonotype has ten or more counts. The genes are TRBV9 and TRBJ2-6; D is tentatively TRBD1 or TRBD2 (7 bases each). The V gene lost 4 bases and the J gene lost 0 bases, with 14 bases spanning the gap. The CDR3 contains 17 residues. CDR1 and CDR2 (germline): SGDLS, YYNGEE. The CDR3 coding sequence is TGTGCCAGCAGCCCGACAGGGACTAACTCTGGGGCCAACGTCCTGACTTTC. It encodes CASSPTGTNSGANVLTF.

This clonotype showed up many times. The J gene is TRBJ2-7, the V gene TRBV20-1; D may correspond to TRBD1 or TRBD2 (5 bases each). Germline CDR1 and CDR2: DFQATT and SNEGSKA (reference sequence). Trimming removed 6 bases from V and 2 bases from J, with 20 bases in between. The CDR3 totals 15 residues. The CDR3, as DNA: TGCAGTGCCACAGACGAGGGCAGGGTGACCTACGAGCAGTACTTC. It encodes CSATDEGRVTYEQYF.

This clonotype appeared many times. This chain links TRBV30 with TRBJ2-1; TRBD2 matches at 9 bases. Per the germline V gene, CDR1 is GTSNPN and CDR2 is SVGIG (reference sequence). The ends lost 8 bases at V and 7 bases at J; junction bases unmatched: 6. This CDR3 contains 12 residues. For the CDR3, the DNA is TGTGCCGGGGGACTAGCTGGAAATGAGCAGTTCTTC. Protein: CAGGLAGNEQFF.

In this sample, this clonotype turned up many times. J is TRBJ1-4 and V is TRBV19; D call uncertain. CDR1 is LNHDA and CDR2 is SQIVND in the germline V gene (reference sequence). Trimming took off 6 bases at V and 9 bases at J, with 17 bases between the two ends. This CDR3 contains 14 residues. CDR3 sequence: CASRSTGRVQKLFF. As DNA, the CDR3 is TGTGCCAGTAGATCAACGGGTCGGGTCCAAAAACTGTTTTTT. The variable domain in full, with the rest retrieved from reference TRBV19 and TRBJ1-4, is DGGITQSPKYLFRKEGQNVTLSCEQNLNHDAMYWYRQDPGQGLRLIYYSQIVNDFQKGDIAEGYSVSREKKESFPLTVTSAQKNPTAFYLCASRSTGRVQKLFFGSGTQLSVL.

This clonotype was recorded at least ten times. CDR3 DNA sequence: TGTGCCAGCAGCTCCTTGGGGGGCAGAGAAGAGACCCAGTACTTC. Its translation is CASSSLGGREETQYF. The chain recombines TRBV7-9 with TRBJ2-5; D may correspond to TRBD1 or TRBD2 (6 bases each). Trimming stripped 4 bases from V and 3 bases from J, with 15 bases between. CDR3 size: 15 residues. The V gene's germline CDR1 is SEHNR and CDR2 FQNEAQ (reference sequence).

The V and J genes are TRBV27 and TRBJ2-7, with 9 bases that match TRBD2. CDR3 length equals 17 residues. V was pared by 5 bases and J by 5 bases, with 16 bases of the junction left unmatched. CDR1 is MNHEY and CDR2 is SMNVEV in the germline V gene (reference sequence). The CDR3 spells CASSPPHHSGRVHEQYF. CDR3 in DNA: TGTGCCAGCAGTCCCCCGCATCATAGCGGGAGAGTCCACGAGCAGTACTTC.

This clonotype was picked up many times. V gene TRBV6-5 combines with J gene TRBJ2-7; maybe TRBD2 (6 bases). The CDR3 length is 16 residues. Per germline, CDR1 MNHEY and CDR2 SVGAGI. Deletions cut 0 bases from V and 2 bases from J, with 14 bases between. CDR3 loop: CASSYSGRGNTYEQYF. The CDR3 DNA is TGTGCCAGCAGTTACTCTGGGCGGGGCAACACCTACGAGCAGTACTTC.

On this clonotype itself: One junction end does not reproduce the germline sequence, and a read error may be involved. This rearrangement joins TRBV5-1 to TRBJ2-2; 9 bases line up with TRBD2. The CDR3 length is 18 residues. Germline V gene lookup returns CDR1 SGHRS and CDR2 YFSETQ. CDR3 coding DNA: TGCGCCAGCAGCTTGGAGCGGGGGGCTCCAGAGAACACCGGGGAGCTGTCTTTT. This encodes CASSLERGAPENTGELSF. The full variable domain, rest sourced from reference TRBV5-1 and TRBJ2-2, is KAGVTQTPRYLIKTRGQQVTLSCSPISGHRSVSWYQQTPGQGLQFLFEYFSETQRNKGNFPGRFSGRQFSNSRSEMNVSTLELGDSALYLCASSLERGAPENTGELSFGEGSRLTVL.

This clonotype turned up a few times. The V gene is TRBV27, the J gene TRBJ2-1; 9 nucleotides line up with TRBD1. After removal of 3 bases from V and 7 bases from J, the junction contained 4 bases not matched to a gene. Germline CDR1 reads MNHEY; CDR2 reads SMNVEV (reference sequence). CDR3 length: 14 residues. In DNA, the CDR3 is TGTGCCAGCAGTTTGGGACAGGGAGGGAATGAGCAGTTCTTC. Its protein is CASSLGQGGNEQFF.

Note on this clonotype: Without the conserved terminal phenylalanine or tryptophan, this CDR3 likely stems from a read error. This CDR3 is CASSGTGQGFSYEQYL. In DNA form, the CDR3 reads TGTGCCAGCAGCGGAACCGGACAGGGGTTCTCCTACGAGCAGTACCTC. This chain links TRBV5-3 with TRBJ2-7; 9 bases map to TRBD1. TRBV5-3 is annotated as an ORF whose role is uncertain. The CDR3 sequence is 16 residues long. The junction had 12 bases not matched to a gene; V was cut back by 8 bases and J by 0 bases.

There are many counts of this clonotype. The chain combines TRBV7-2 with TRBJ2-1, with TRBD2 identical over 10 bases. The CDR3 consists of 17 residues. Losses at the gene ends were 4 bases for V and 1 base for J; bases not matched to a gene: 7. The germline V gene has CDR1 SGHTA and CDR2 FQGNSA. CDR3 bases: TGTGCCAGCAGCTCAACGATAGCGGGGGGTTCCTACAATGAGCAGTTCTTC. Its protein is CASSSTIAGGSYNEQFF.

In the case of this clonotype: Germline is not matched at one junction end, which may reflect a read error. This chain links TRBV5-3 with TRBJ2-7; 8 bases align to TRBD1. Being an ORF, TRBV5-3 has a function that is uncertain. The CDR3 consists of 15 residues. This CDR3 is CASSFTDRGGYEQYF. Here the CDR3 DNA reads TGTGCCAGCAGCTTCACCGACAGGGGTGGCTACGAGCAGTACTTC.

The chain has TRBV5-1 and TRBJ2-7, with 11 nucleotides matching TRBD1. CDR1 is SGHRS, CDR2 YFSETQ, per germline. The CDR3 totals 17 residues. V gave up 4 bases and J gave up 2 bases; unmatched junction bases: 11. Written as DNA, the CDR3 is TGCGCCAGCAGCCAGCAGGAACCGGGACAGGGGGCCTACGAGCAGTACTTC. This sequence encodes CASSQQEPGQGAYEQYF.

V gene TRBV6-2 or TRBV6-3 combines with J gene TRBJ1-2; D perhaps matches TRBD1 (6 bases). Germline values: CDR1 MNHEY, CDR2 SVGEGT. This CDR3 has 17 amino acids. The V gene lost 0 bases and the J gene lost 2 bases, with 16 bases spanning the gap. CDR3 sequence: CASSYSLTGTKNYGYTF. In nucleotides, the CDR3 is TGTGCCAGCAGTTACTCTCTAACCGGGACAAAGAACTATGGCTACACCTTC.